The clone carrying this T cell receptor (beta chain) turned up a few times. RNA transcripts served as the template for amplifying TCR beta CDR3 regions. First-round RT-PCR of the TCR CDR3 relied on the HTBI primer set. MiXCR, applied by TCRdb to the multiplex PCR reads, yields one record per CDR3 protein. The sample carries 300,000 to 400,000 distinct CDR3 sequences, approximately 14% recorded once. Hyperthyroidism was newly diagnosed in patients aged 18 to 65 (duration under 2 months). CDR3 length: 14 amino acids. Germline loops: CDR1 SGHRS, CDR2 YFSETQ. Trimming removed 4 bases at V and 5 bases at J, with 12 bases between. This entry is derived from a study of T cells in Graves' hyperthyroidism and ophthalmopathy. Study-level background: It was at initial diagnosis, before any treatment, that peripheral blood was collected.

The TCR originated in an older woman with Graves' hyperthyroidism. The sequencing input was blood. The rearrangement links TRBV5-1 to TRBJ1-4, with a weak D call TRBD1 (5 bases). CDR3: CASSIGTGNEKLFF. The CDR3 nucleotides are TGCGCCAGCAGCATAGGGACGGGGAATGAAAAACTGTTTTTT.